This TCR beta chain was documented in a study of cytomegalovirus exposure and HLA in healthy donors. Study-level results: Later analysis identified several of the most significant clusters that appeared linked to common viral pathogens.

Germline V gene data show CDR1 as SNHLY and CDR2 as FYNNEI. Trimming took 1 base from V and 6 from J, leaving 7 bases between them. This CDR3 has 12 residues. The primer mix had 60 Vbeta and 13 Jbeta primers. Method: immunoSEQ multiplex PCR; TCRdb's copy keeps in-frame clones and lacks some. This sample has around 170,000 clones; 82% occur once, and the top ten carry roughly 0.75%. About this clone: Its matching antigen is unknown.

The specimen was PBMCs. This receptor was obtained from a woman younger than 35 in good health and CMV-seronegative. This chain links TRBV2 with TRBJ2-7; TRBD1 might be the D (5 bases). The CDR3 DNA reads as TGTGCCAGCAGTGAAGAGGACATCGAGCAGTACTTC. It yields the protein CASSEEDIEQYF.